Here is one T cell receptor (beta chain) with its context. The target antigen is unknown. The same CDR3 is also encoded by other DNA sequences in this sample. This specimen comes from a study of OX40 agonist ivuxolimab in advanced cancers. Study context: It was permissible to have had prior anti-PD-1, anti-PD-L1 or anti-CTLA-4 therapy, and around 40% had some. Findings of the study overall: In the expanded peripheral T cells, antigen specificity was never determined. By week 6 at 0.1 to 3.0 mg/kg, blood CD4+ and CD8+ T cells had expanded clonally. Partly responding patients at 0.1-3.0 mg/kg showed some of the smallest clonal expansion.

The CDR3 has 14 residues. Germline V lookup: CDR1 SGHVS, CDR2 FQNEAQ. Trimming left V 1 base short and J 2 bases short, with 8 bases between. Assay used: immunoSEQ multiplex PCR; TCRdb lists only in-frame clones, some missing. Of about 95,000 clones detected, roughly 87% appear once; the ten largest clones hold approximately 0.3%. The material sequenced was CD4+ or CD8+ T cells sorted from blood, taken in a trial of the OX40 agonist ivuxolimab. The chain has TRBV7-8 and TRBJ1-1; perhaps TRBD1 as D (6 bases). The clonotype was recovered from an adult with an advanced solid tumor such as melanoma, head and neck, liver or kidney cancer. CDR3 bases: TGTGCCAGCAGCTTAGTACAGGGAAACACTGAAGCTTTCTTT. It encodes CASSLVQGNTEAFF.